The rows below give T cell receptor beta chains drawn from one sample of a study of T cell responses to AZD1222 COVID-19 vaccine. Libraries were prepared by immunoSEQ multiplex PCR; TCRdb keeps only in-frame clonotypes and omits some of them. The top ten hold 5.5% to 8% of the sample, which has roughly 120,000 clones, roughly 88% seen once. The starting material was peripheral blood, obtained on day 0 of AZD1222 vaccination. These receptors came from an adult in good health. Each CDR3 is given with its conserved first and last residue. D genes are given only for firm matches. The size of a clone is reported for some rows only, either as once, few or many, or as a class for expanded clones.

D,V,J,size,DNA,CDR3
.,TRBV12-3/TRBV12-4,TRBJ2-7,.,TGTGCCAGCAGTTTCGCAGGGTCCGGTACGTACTTC,CASSFAGSGTYF
TRBD1,TRBV18,TRBJ2-7,.,TGTGCCAGTTCTCCGGGACAGGGTTCCTACGAGCAGTACTTC,CASSPGQGSYEQYF
.,TRBV2,TRBJ2-1,.,TGTGCCAGCAGAAGAGGGGGGCGGGTTGACAATGAGCAGTTCTTC,CASRRGGRVDNEQFF
.,TRBV5-1,TRBJ2-2,.,TGCGCCAGCAGCGGAAACACCGGGGAGCTGTTTTTT,CASSGNTGELFF
TRBD1,TRBV11-3,TRBJ2-2,few,TGTGCCAGCAGCTCATTAGGGGGCTCCACCGGGGAGCTGTTTTTT,CASSSLGGSTGELFF
.,TRBV7-6,TRBJ2-5,.,TGTGCCAGCAGCTTACCCCCCCTGGCCCAGTACTTC,CASSLPPLAQYF
TRBD2,TRBV7-2,TRBJ2-3,.,TGTGCCAGCGCCAGGGGACAGCGGGGGGTTCCAGATACGCAGTATTTT,CASARGQRGVPDTQYF
TRBD2,TRBV10-3,TRBJ2-7,.,TGTGCCATCAGGATACCGGGGACTAGCGGGGCATCCTACGAGCAGTACTTC,CAIRIPGTSGASYEQYF
.,TRBV28,TRBJ1-2,.,TGTGCCAGCAGGGAGATTGAGGACTCCTATGGCTACACCTTC,CASREIEDSYGYTF
.,TRBV9,TRBJ1-2,.,TGTGCCAGCAACCTACCCGAACGGATGAGCTATGGCTACACCTTC,CASNLPERMSYGYTF
.,TRBV6-4,TRBJ2-7,.,TGTGCCAGCACTATATACGAGCAGTACTTC,CASTIYEQYF
.,TRBV20-1,TRBJ1-2,.,TGCAGTGCTAGTATCCAGACTAACTATGGCTACACCTTC,CSASIQTNYGYTF
.,TRBV19,TRBJ2-3,.,TGTGCCAGTAGTCGCGCATCCGGGACATTTACAGATACGCAGTATTTT,CASSRASGTFTDTQYF
.,TRBV5-1,TRBJ1-2,.,TGCGCCAGCAGCTTGGTGGGATCCCCGACGCCCAGCTATGGCTACACCTTC,CASSLVGSPTPSYGYTF
TRBD1,TRBV7-8,TRBJ1-4,.,TGTGCCAGCAGCTTAGACGGGACAGGGGTTCCGGAAAAACTGTTTTTT,CASSLDGTGVPEKLFF
.,TRBV7-6,TRBJ2-7,.,TGTGCCAGCAGCTTAAGGGCCGGCAGCTCCTACGAGCAGTACTTC,CASSLRAGSSYEQYF
.,TRBV29-1,TRBJ2-5,.,TGCAGCTCCCCCCGGGGGGAGACCCAGTACTTC,CSSPRGETQYF
.,TRBV9,TRBJ2-2,.,TGTGCCAGCAATGGGGGGCCCCACGGGGAGCTGTTTTTT,CASNGGPHGELFF
.,TRBV5-1,TRBJ2-3,.,TGCGCCAGCAGCTACAGCACAGATACGCAGTATTTT,CASSYSTDTQYF
TRBD2,TRBV4-1,TRBJ2-1,.,TGCGCCAGCAGCTGGTCAGCGGGGGGGCCGGGAAATGAGCAGTTCTTC,CASSWSAGGPGNEQFF
.,TRBV5-5,TRBJ2-3,.,TGTGCCAGCAGCCGGTTACATACGCAGTATTTT,CASSRLHTQYF
.,TRBV10-3,TRBJ2-7,.,TGTGCCATCAGGTCACCGACTATATACGAGCAGTACTTC,CAIRSPTIYEQYF
TRBD1,TRBV19,TRBJ1-5,.,TGTGCCAGTAGTAAACGGGACAGCAGCAATCAGCCCCAGCATTTT,CASSKRDSSNQPQHF